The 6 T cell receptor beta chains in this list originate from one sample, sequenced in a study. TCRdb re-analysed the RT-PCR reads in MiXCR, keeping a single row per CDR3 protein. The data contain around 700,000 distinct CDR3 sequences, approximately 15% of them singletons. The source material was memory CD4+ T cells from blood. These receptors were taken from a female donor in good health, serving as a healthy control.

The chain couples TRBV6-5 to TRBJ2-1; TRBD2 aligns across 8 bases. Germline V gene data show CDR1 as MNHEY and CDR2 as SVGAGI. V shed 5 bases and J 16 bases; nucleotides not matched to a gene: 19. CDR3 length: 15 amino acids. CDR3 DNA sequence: TGTGCCAGCAGTCTTCTTCGGAGTAGCGGGAAATTACAATTCTTC. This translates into CASSLLRSSGKLQFF.

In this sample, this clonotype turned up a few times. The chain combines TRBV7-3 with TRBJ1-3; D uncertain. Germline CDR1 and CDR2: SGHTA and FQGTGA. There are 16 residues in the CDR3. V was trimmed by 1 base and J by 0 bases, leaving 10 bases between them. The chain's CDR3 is CASSLNAPASGNTIYF. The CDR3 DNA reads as TGTGCCAGCAGCTTAAACGCGCCGGCCTCTGGAAACACCATATATTTT.

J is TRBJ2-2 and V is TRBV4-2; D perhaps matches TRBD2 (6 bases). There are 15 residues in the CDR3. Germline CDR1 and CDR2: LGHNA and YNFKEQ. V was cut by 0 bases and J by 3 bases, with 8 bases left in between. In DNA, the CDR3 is TGTGCCAGCAGCCAAGACGGGGAGGACACCGGGGAGCTGTTTTTT. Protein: CASSQDGEDTGELFF.

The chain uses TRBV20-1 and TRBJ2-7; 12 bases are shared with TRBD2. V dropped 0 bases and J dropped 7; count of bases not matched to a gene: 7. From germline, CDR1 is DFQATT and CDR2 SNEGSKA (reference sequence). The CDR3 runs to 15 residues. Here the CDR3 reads CSARDSASGRGEQYF. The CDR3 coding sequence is TGCAGTGCTAGAGATTCGGCTAGCGGGAGGGGGGAGCAGTACTTC.

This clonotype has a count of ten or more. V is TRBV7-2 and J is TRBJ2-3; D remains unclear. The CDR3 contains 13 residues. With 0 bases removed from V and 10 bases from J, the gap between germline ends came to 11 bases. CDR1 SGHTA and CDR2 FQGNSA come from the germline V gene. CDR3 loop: CASSLATALSQYF. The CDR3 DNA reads TGTGCCAGCAGCTTAGCGACGGCGCTATCGCAGTATTTT. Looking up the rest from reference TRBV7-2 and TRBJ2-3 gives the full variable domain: GAGVSQSPSNKVTEKGKDVELRCDPISGHTALYWYRQSLGQGLEFLIYFQGNSAPDKSGLPSDRFSAERTGGSVSTLTIQRTQQEDSAVYLCASSLATALSQYFGPGTRLTVL.

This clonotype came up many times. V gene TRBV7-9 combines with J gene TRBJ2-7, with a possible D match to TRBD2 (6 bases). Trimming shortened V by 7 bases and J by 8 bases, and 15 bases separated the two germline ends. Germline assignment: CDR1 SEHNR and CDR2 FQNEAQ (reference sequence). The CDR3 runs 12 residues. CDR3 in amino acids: CASTEGAGKQYF. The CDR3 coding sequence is TGTGCCAGCACCGAGGGAGCGGGTAAGCAGTACTTC.